This TCR beta chain was obtained from a study of CD8+CD57+ T cells in acquired aplastic anemia. Study-wide context: Sorted CD4+ and CD8+ cells gave an average of approximately 3.4 ug of DNA. CD4+ cell libraries from healthy donors averaged approximately 10 million reads.

This clonotype appeared once. Its target is not known. The template used for profiling TCR beta VDJ and CDR3 was genomic DNA. In TCRdb, the reads were re-called with MiXCR into one record per CDR3 protein. This sample has about 68,000 distinct CDR3 sequences, with approximately 54% found just once. Study-level points and caveats: Patients and controls turned out to have some 30 CD8+ CDR3 sequences in common.

Sequenced sample: sorted CD4+, CD8+, or CD8+CD57+ T cells (not recorded which) from PBMCs. The clonotype originates from a human donor in good health, serving as a control.

In DNA, the CDR3 is TGTGCCAGCAGCACCGGGACAGGGGGCGTCTCGGACATTCAGTACTTC. It translates to CASSTGTGGVSDIQYF. The rearrangement uses TRBV4-2 and TRBJ2-4; 12 nucleotides agree with TRBD1. J was trimmed by 8 bases and V by 5 bases; bases with no gene match: 10. Germline CDR1 LGHNA, CDR2 YNFKEQ. The CDR3 totals 16 residues.